A single sample gave rise to the 25 T cell receptor beta chains below, sequenced in a study of identical twins. TCRdb reanalysed the 5' RACE reads using MiXCR and keeps one entry per CDR3 protein. The sample consists of approximately 890,000 distinct CDR3 sequences, over 9% of them appearing once. This same sample was also taken into another study, of yellow fever vaccine responses in identical twins.

The sequencing sample was made of PBMCs. The receptors stem from a woman under 30 in good health.

This clonotype was counted ten times or more. The chain's CDR3 is CATSRGRDRGQDEQYF. The CDR3 DNA is TGTGCCACCAGCAGAGGAAGGGACAGGGGGCAAGACGAGCAGTACTTC. The chain couples TRBV15 to TRBJ2-7, with 12 bases aligning to TRBD1. CDR3 size: 16 residues. Germline V lookup: CDR1 LNHNV, CDR2 YYDKDF (reference sequence). The V gene end was trimmed by 1 base and the J gene end by 5 bases; junction bases not matched to a gene: 6.

This clonotype has more than one count but fewer than ten. This chain joins TRBV24-1 and TRBJ2-3; D perhaps matches TRBD2 (6 bases). Germline-derived CDR1 and CDR2 are KGHDR and SFDVKD. CDR3 length: 15 residues. V was cut by 4 bases and J by 5 bases, with 15 bases left in between. The CDR3 DNA sequence: TGTGCCACCAGTGAGATTACGGGAGCGGGAGATACGCAGTATTTT. This codes for CATSEITGAGDTQYF.

This clonotype has just a few counts. The chain couples TRBV11-2 to TRBJ2-5, with a tentative D call TRBD2 (6 bases). Germline V CDR1 and CDR2: SGHAT, FQNNGV. This CDR3 has 16 residues. V was cut by 2 bases and J by 5 bases, with 18 bases left in between. The DNA for the CDR3 is TGTGCCAGCAGCTTATTAGGAGGGGAATTTTGGGAGACCCAGTACTTC. Its translation: CASSLLGGEFWETQYF.

This clonotype was found a few times. The rearrangement joins TRBV6-6 to TRBJ2-7; D remains unclear. Germline-derived CDR1 and CDR2 are MNHNY and SVGAGI (reference sequence). This CDR3 has 13 amino acids. Trimming took 4 bases from V and 3 from J, leaving 10 bases between them. This CDR3 reads CASSSAPFYEQYF. The CDR3 DNA follows: TGTGCCAGCAGTTCCGCGCCGTTCTACGAGCAGTACTTC.

Only a few counts were recorded for this clonotype. The chain combines TRBV20-1 with TRBJ2-3; the match to TRBD2 covers 7 bases. J lost 3 bases, V lost 1 base, and 7 bases had no gene match. CDR1 is DFQATT and CDR2 is SNEGSKA in the germline V gene (reference sequence). This CDR3 region has 15 residues. CDR3 region: CSARGSAGWTDTQYF. The DNA for the CDR3 is TGCAGTGCTAGAGGCTCAGCGGGATGGACAGATACGCAGTATTTT.

The rearrangement joins TRBV3-1 to TRBJ2-1; D call uncertain. Per the germline V gene, CDR1 is LGHDT and CDR2 is YNNKEL (reference sequence). The CDR3 length is 12 residues. Trimming cost V 5 bases and J 7 bases, with 9 bases left between them. The CDR3 nucleotides are TGTGCCAGCAGCTACGAGAGTAATGAGCAGTTCTTC. It is translated as CASSYESNEQFF.

There are many counts of this clonotype. The chain is built from TRBV29-1 and TRBJ2-5, with 9 bases identical to TRBD1. Germline CDR1 SQVTM, CDR2 ANQGSEA. V shed 6 bases and J 2 bases; nucleotides not matched to a gene: 4. The CDR3 is 13 amino acids. The DNA for the CDR3 is TGCAGCGTAGGGACAGGGAGGCAAGAGACCCAGTACTTC. Translation: CSVGTGRQETQYF.

V gene TRBV6-2 or TRBV6-3 combines with J gene TRBJ2-3, with D possibly TRBD1 on 6 matching bases. CDR3 length: 14 amino acids. The V end was cut by 3 bases, the J end by 5 bases, with 12 bases between. Germline loops: CDR1 MNHEY, CDR2 SVGEGT. The CDR3 reads CASSYNRALDTQYF. The CDR3 DNA reads TGTGCCAGCAGTTATAACAGGGCCTTAGATACGCAGTATTTT.

This clonotype was seen at least ten times. This chain connects TRBV12-3 or TRBV12-4 to TRBJ1-1; no firm D call. The CDR3 is made up of 15 amino acids. Trimming left V 2 bases short and J 3 bases short, with 13 bases between. CDR3: CASSLSLAGYTEAFF. The DNA for the CDR3 is TGTGCCAGCAGTTTAAGTTTAGCGGGGTACACTGAAGCTTTCTTT.

A few counts support this clonotype. CDR3 loop: CASSEGYGGHNEQFF. CDR3 coding DNA: TGTGCCAGCAGTGAGGGTTATGGGGGGCACAATGAGCAGTTCTTC. This sequence joins TRBV6-1 and TRBJ2-1, with D perhaps matching TRBD1 or TRBD2 (6 bases each). The germline CDR1 and CDR2 sequences are MNHNS and SASEGT. V was cut by 3 bases and J by 5 bases, with 14 bases left in between. The CDR3 is made up of 15 amino acids.

This clonotype was picked up a small number of times. The CDR3 DNA reads TGTGCCAGCAGCCGGGGATATGGCGAGCAGTACTTC. This gives the protein CASSRGYGEQYF. The rearrangement links TRBV7-2 to TRBJ2-7, with D perhaps TRBD2 (5 bases). The CDR3 spans 12 residues. V lost 5 bases, J lost 6 bases, and 11 bases lay in between. Germline-derived CDR1 and CDR2 are SGHTA and FQGNSA. Drawing the rest from reference TRBV7-2 and TRBJ2-7, the complete variable domain is GAGVSQSPSNKVTEKGKDVELRCDPISGHTALYWYRQSLGQGLEFLIYFQGNSAPDKSGLPSDRFSAERTGGSVSTLTIQRTQQEDSAVYLCASSRGYGEQYFGPGTRLTVT.

This chain links TRBV12-3 or TRBV12-4 with TRBJ1-5; D not certain. The CDR3 contains 13 residues. The V and J ends lost 5 bases and 1 base respectively, with 6 bases between them. CDR3 DNA sequence: TGTGCCAGCAGTGGTAGCAGCAATCAGCCCCAGCATTTT. This codes for CASSGSSNQPQHF.

The chain carries TRBV20-1 and TRBJ2-1; 10 bases align to TRBD1. The J segment lost 4 bases and the V segment lost 6 bases, leaving 12 bases of the junction unmatched. Germline V CDR1 and CDR2: DFQATT, SNEGSKA (reference sequence). This CDR3 comprises 16 residues. This CDR3 is CSAPDPWTGGYNEQFF. The CDR3 DNA reads TGCAGTGCGCCCGACCCCTGGACAGGGGGGTACAATGAGCAGTTCTTC.

Regarding this clonotype: At one end, the junction sequence differs from germline, possibly due to a read error. The chain combines TRBV10-3 with TRBJ2-1; TRBD2 agrees at 7 bases. CDR3 size: 12 residues. Germline V gene lookup returns CDR1 ENHRY and CDR2 SYGVKD. The CDR3 protein is CAISESISGPYF. DNA of the CDR3: TGTGCCATCAGTGAGTCGATTAGCGGGCCCTACTTC.

In this sample, this clonotype turned up a few times. The chain recombines TRBV12-3 or TRBV12-4 with TRBJ2-3; TRBD2 aligns across 10 bases. The CDR3 is 15 amino acids. V was pared by 5 bases and J by 6 bases, with 8 bases of the junction left unmatched. CDR3 sequence: CASSPLAGVRDTQYF. CDR3 nucleotide sequence: TGTGCCAGCAGTCCGCTAGCGGGGGTACGTGATACGCAGTATTTT.

This clonotype was counted many times. The chain couples TRBV19 to TRBJ2-1; D remains unclear. V lost 3 bases to trimming and J lost 7 bases, with 4 bases between them. Per the germline V gene, CDR1 is LNHDA and CDR2 is SQIVND (reference sequence). The CDR3 is 11 residues long. CDR3 in DNA: TGTGCCAGTAGTATCTTGAATGAGCAGTTCTTC. The encoded protein is CASSILNEQFF.

This sequence joins TRBV7-6 and TRBJ2-3, with D perhaps assigned TRBD1 or TRBD2 (6 bases each). The CDR3 is 14 amino acids. CDR1 and CDR2 from the germline V gene are SGHVS and FNYEAQ. The V end was cut by 5 bases, the J end by 3 bases, with 12 bases between. The CDR3 region is CASSRGQITDTQYF. The CDR3 nucleotides read TGTGCCAGCAGCCGGGGGCAGATTACAGATACGCAGTATTTT.

The chain carries TRBV12-3 or TRBV12-4 and TRBJ2-3; 14 bases align to TRBD2. The CDR3 has 17 amino acids. V shed 5 bases, J shed 2 bases, and the junction held 6 bases outside the gene matches. This CDR3 is CASSPRTSGGFTDTQYF. Written as DNA, the CDR3 is TGTGCCAGCAGTCCCCGGACTAGCGGGGGGTTCACAGATACGCAGTATTTT.

This chain connects TRBV4-1 to TRBJ2-5; D might be TRBD2 (5 bases). With 0 bases removed from V and 4 bases from J, the gap between germline ends came to 12 bases. The CDR3 covers 15 residues. Germline lookup yields CDR1 MGHRA and CDR2 YSYEKL. CDR3 bases: TGCGCCAGCAGCCAAGATACCGGCGGGCGAGAGACCCAGTACTTC. Translation gives CASSQDTGGRETQYF.

The V call is TRBV6-5, the J call TRBJ2-7; D gene ambiguous. Germline V gives CDR1 MNHEY, CDR2 SVGAGI. The CDR3 length is 10 residues. Trimming took off 0 bases at V and 6 bases at J, with 0 bases between the two ends. This chain's CDR3 is CASSYSEQYV. Written as DNA, the CDR3 is TGTGCCAGCAGTTACTCCGAGCAGTACGTC.

This chain joins TRBV7-3 and TRBJ2-1; 7 bases align to TRBD1. CDR3 length: 17 amino acids. Unmatched junction bases numbered 6, after V lost 1 base and J lost 0 bases. Germline lookup yields CDR1 SGHTA and CDR2 FQGTGA. The CDR3 DNA is TGTGCCAGCAGCTTAAGGACAGGTCCTGGCTCCTACAATGAGCAGTTCTTC. Its translation: CASSLRTGPGSYNEQFF.

The chain couples TRBV3-1 to TRBJ1-2, with no clear D. V was cut by 0 bases and J by 8 bases, with 7 bases left in between. This CDR3 has 12 residues. The germline gives CDR1 LGHDT, CDR2 YNNKEL (reference sequence). The CDR3 protein is CASSQDYVGYTF. The DNA of the CDR3 is TGTGCCAGCAGCCAAGATTACGTCGGCTACACCTTC.

This clonotype was detected only a few times. V and J are TRBV7-9 and TRBJ2-7, with 8 positions matching TRBD1. The CDR3 length is 14 residues. Germline V gene data show CDR1 as SEHNR and CDR2 as FQNEAQ (reference sequence). V gave up 2 bases and J gave up 5 bases; unmatched junction bases: 5. The CDR3 DNA sequence: TGTGCCAGCAGCTTATCCAGGGGGCTCAACGAGCAGTACTTC. Its protein is CASSLSRGLNEQYF.

This clonotype was recorded once. The gene calls are TRBV5-1 and TRBJ1-1, with D unclear. Trimming removed 0 bases at V and 2 bases at J, with 11 bases between. In germline, CDR1 is SGHRS, CDR2 YFSETQ. This CDR3 spans 15 amino acids. The CDR3 sequence is CASSLASASNTEAFF. DNA for the CDR3: TGCGCCAGCAGCTTGGCCTCAGCGAGCAACACTGAAGCTTTCTTT.

This clonotype was found a few times. The V and J genes are TRBV20-1 and TRBJ2-1; perhaps TRBD2 as D (6 bases). Germline-derived CDR1 and CDR2 are DFQATT and SNEGSKA (reference sequence). The V gene lost 6 bases and the J gene lost 6 bases, with 21 bases spanning the gap. This CDR3 is built from 15 residues. CDR3: CSAESGLKGGNEQFF. The CDR3 nucleotides read TGCAGTGCAGAGTCGGGCCTCAAGGGAGGCAATGAGCAGTTCTTC.